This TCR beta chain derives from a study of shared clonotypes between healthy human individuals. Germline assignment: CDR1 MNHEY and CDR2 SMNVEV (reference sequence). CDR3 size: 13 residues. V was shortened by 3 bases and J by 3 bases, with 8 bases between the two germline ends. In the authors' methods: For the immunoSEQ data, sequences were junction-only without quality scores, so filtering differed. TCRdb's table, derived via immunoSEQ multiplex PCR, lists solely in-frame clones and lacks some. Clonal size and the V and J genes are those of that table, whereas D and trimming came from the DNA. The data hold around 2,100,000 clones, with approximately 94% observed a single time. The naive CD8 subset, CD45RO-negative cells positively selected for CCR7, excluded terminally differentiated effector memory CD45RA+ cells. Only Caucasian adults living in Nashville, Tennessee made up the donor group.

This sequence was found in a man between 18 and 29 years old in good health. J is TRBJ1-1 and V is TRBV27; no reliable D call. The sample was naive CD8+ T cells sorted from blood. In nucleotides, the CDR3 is TGTGCCAGCAGTTTCGGAGCGGACACTGAAGCTTTCTTT. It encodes CASSFGADTEAFF.